A selection of T cell receptor beta chains follows, all from one sample in a study of cytomegalovirus exposure and HLA in healthy donors. Method: immunoSEQ multiplex PCR; TCRdb's copy keeps in-frame clones and lacks some. The table records about 160,000 clones, about 64% of them present only once. Sequenced sample: PBMCs. The receptors were sampled from a middle-aged man in good health and CMV-seronegative. Both conserved end residues are part of each CDR3. The order of the fields is clone size, V gene, CDR3 protein. Clone size is shown for a subset of rows, as once, few, many or a class of expanded clone.

clone_size: .; v_call: TRBV19; cdr3_aa: CASSIGGQDNYGYTF
clone_size: .; v_call: TRBV11-2; cdr3_aa: CASSLGGWGGPQYF
clone_size: .; v_call: TRBV5-1; cdr3_aa: CASSPPGQGGYEQYF
clone_size: once; v_call: TRBV2; cdr3_aa: CASGYTGNGAGELFF
clone_size: .; v_call: TRBV18; cdr3_aa: CASSPREGKNTEAFF
clone_size: .; v_call: TRBV6-6; cdr3_aa: CASSYGGGYQPQHF
clone_size: few; v_call: TRBV9; cdr3_aa: CASSANPGTSGNEQFF
clone_size: .; v_call: TRBV9; cdr3_aa: CASSPLGQTRNTIYF
clone_size: .; v_call: TRBV6-5; cdr3_aa: CASSYSGTGTYEQYF
clone_size: .; v_call: TRBV2; cdr3_aa: CASRRSGNIPNGYTF
clone_size: once; v_call: TRBV5-6; cdr3_aa: CASRPGTGAYNEQFF
clone_size: few; v_call: TRBV19; cdr3_aa: CASSTHTGAYEQYF
clone_size: few; v_call: TRBV4-2; cdr3_aa: CATGSEDRNADTQYF
clone_size: .; v_call: TRBV6-4; cdr3_aa: CASSDSRVYDTGELFF